These 24 T cell receptor beta chains originate from one sample sequenced in a study of shared clonotypes between healthy human individuals. Assay used: immunoSEQ multiplex PCR; TCRdb lists only in-frame clones, some missing. The sample holds hundreds of thousands of clones, around 67% seen once. Sequenced input: memory CD4+ T cells sorted from blood. Subset specified: CD45RA-negative fraction. These receptors originate from a young man in good health.

With respect to this clone: In the same sample, other DNA sequences code for this CDR3. The V and J genes are TRBV19 and TRBJ2-2; no clear D. Trimming removed 2 bases at V and 1 base at J, with 5 bases between. Germline-derived CDR1 and CDR2 are LNHDA and SQIVND (reference sequence). This CDR3 is 14 amino acids long. The CDR3 here is CASSILGNTGELFF. DNA for the CDR3: TGTGCCAGTAGTATATTGGGGAACACCGGGGAGCTGTTTTTT.

DNA of the CDR3: TGTGCCAGCATGACTAGCGGGATCTATTCTAGCACAGATACGCAGTATTTT. Protein: CASMTSGIYSSTDTQYF. The chain links TRBV28 to TRBJ2-3; TRBD2 aligns across 11 bases. In germline, CDR1 is MDHEN, CDR2 SYDVKM. V lost 7 bases and J lost 0; bases outside the gene matches: 9. The length of the CDR3 is 17 residues.

This chain uses TRBV7-8 with TRBJ1-1; 7 nucleotides align to TRBD1. The V and J ends lost 2 bases and 3 bases, in that order; junction bases with no gene match: 3. Germline loops: CDR1 SGHVS, CDR2 FQNEAQ. The CDR3 loop spans 14 amino acids. CDR3 sequence: CASSLMQGDTEAFF. CDR3 nucleotide sequence: TGTGCCAGCAGCTTAATGCAGGGGGACACTGAAGCTTTCTTT. Variable domain in full (rest from reference TRBV7-8 and TRBJ1-1): GAGVSQSPRYKVAKRGQDVALRCDPISGHVSLFWYQQALGQGPEFLTYFQNEAQLDKSGLPSDRFFAERPEGSVSTLKIQRTQQEDSAVYLCASSLMQGDTEAFFGQGTRLTVV.

The sample holds one count of this clone. The chain uses TRBV29-1 and TRBJ2-7; D gene uncertain. Deletions cut 3 bases from V and 0 bases from J, with 15 bases between. Germline V gene lookup returns CDR1 SQVTM and CDR2 ANQGSEA. The CDR3 has 15 residues. CDR3 in DNA: TGCAGCGTTGAGTATTTCGGTTCGAGCTCCTACGAGCAGTACTTC. It specifies CSVEYFGSSSYEQYF.

J is TRBJ2-5 and V is TRBV18; TRBD2 aligns across 11 bases. This CDR3 region has 16 residues. V lost 6 bases to trimming and J lost 7 bases; unmatched junction nucleotides: 13. Per germline, CDR1 KGHSH and CDR2 LQKENI. The CDR3 nucleotides are TGTGCCAGCTCCCCCCCGGCACACGGGACTAGCGGGACCCAGTACTTC. This translates into CASSPPAHGTSGTQYF.

The CDR3 region has the DNA TGTGCCAGCAGCTTAATCGAGGGTACAGATACGCAGTATTTT. Amino acids: CASSLIEGTDTQYF. The chain has TRBV7-3 and TRBJ2-3, with D maybe TRBD2 (5 bases). Per the germline V gene, CDR1 is SGHTA and CDR2 is FQGTGA. The CDR3 has 14 residues. V lost 1 base to trimming and J lost 3 bases, with 8 bases between them.

In regard to this clone: This clone may be a read error of a much larger clone one base away. The same CDR3 is also encoded by other DNA sequences in this sample. This sequence joins TRBV30 and TRBJ1-1, with 8 bases lining up with TRBD1. Germline CDR1 GTSNPN, CDR2 SVGIG (reference sequence). Losses at the gene ends were 2 bases for V and 1 base for J; bases not matched to a gene: 3. This CDR3 region has 14 residues. CDR3 coding DNA: TGTGCCTGGAGTACCGGACAGGGGAACACTGAAGCTTTCTTT. Translating it yields CAWSTGQGNTEAFF.

The chain recombines TRBV19 with TRBJ1-2; D unresolved. The CDR3 has 13 residues. Germline values: CDR1 LNHDA, CDR2 SQIVND (reference sequence). The V gene lost 9 bases and the J gene lost 6 bases, with 17 bases spanning the gap. The CDR3 is CASQRRIRDGYTF. In DNA, the CDR3 is TGTGCCAGCCAAAGGAGAATTCGAGATGGCTACACCTTC.

This clone was observed at least ten times. The rearrangement joins TRBV5-5 to TRBJ1-3; TRBD1 might be the D (5 bases). The CDR3 has 14 amino acids. Trimming stripped 5 bases from V and 1 base from J, with 10 bases between. Per germline, CDR1 SGHKS and CDR2 YYEKEE (reference sequence). CDR3 coding DNA: TGTGCCAGCAGACAAGGGGCGTCTGGAAACACCATATATTTT. It yields the protein CASRQGASGNTIYF.

There are a few counts of this clone. The chain recombines TRBV7-2 with TRBJ2-4; the D is unclear. This CDR3 has 13 amino acids. Trimming stripped 2 bases from V and 1 base from J, with 3 bases between. Germline V CDR1 and CDR2: SGHTA, FQGNSA. The CDR3 DNA reads as TGTGCCAGCAGCTTACAGGCCAAAAACATTCAGTACTTC. Amino acid sequence: CASSLQAKNIQYF.

This clone was recorded a few times. This chain joins TRBV7-2 and TRBJ2-5, with D possibly TRBD2 on 5 matching bases. Looked up from germline, CDR1 is SGHTA and CDR2 is FQGNSA. V dropped 3 bases and J dropped 0 bases, with 5 bases sitting between them. The CDR3 covers 13 residues. In DNA, the CDR3 is TGTGCCAGCAGCTTCGGGAACCAAGAGACCCAGTACTTC. Encoded protein: CASSFGNQETQYF.

This clone was found a few times. The chain has TRBV27 and TRBJ2-7, with TRBD2 identical over 14 bases. CDR3 length equals 15 residues. V gave up 2 bases and J gave up 7 bases; unmatched junction bases: 4. The germline V gene has CDR1 MNHEY and CDR2 SMNVEV (reference sequence). The CDR3 coding sequence is TGTGCCAGCAGTTTAACGACTAGCGGGAGGGGGGAGCAGTACTTC. Translated, it gives CASSLTTSGRGEQYF.

Details on this clone: No conserved phenylalanine or tryptophan is present at the end of the CDR3, so a read error is the likely explanation. The rearrangement links TRBV18 to TRBJ1-2; 8 bases are a match to TRBD1. Trimming at V came to 4 bases and at J to 0 bases, leaving 4 bases not matched to a gene. The CDR3 sequence is 15 residues long. CDR1 is KGHSH and CDR2 is LQKENI in the germline V gene. The CDR3 DNA is TGTGCCAGCTCACGGGGGGACAGGACTAACTATGGCTACACCCTC. Translated: CASSRGDRTNYGYTL.

The J gene is TRBJ2-2, the V gene TRBV9; D gene uncertain. Trimming took 0 bases from V and 1 from J, leaving 7 bases between them. This CDR3 spans 15 amino acids. Looked up from germline, CDR1 is SGDLS and CDR2 is YYNGEE. CDR3 sequence (DNA): TGTGCCAGCAGCGTAGGTGTACAGAACACCGGGGAGCTGTTTTTT. It codes for CASSVGVQNTGELFF.

V gene TRBV28 combines with J gene TRBJ2-7; 7 bases agree with TRBD1. The CDR3 extends over 15 amino acids. CDR1 and CDR2 (germline): MDHEN, SYDVKM. J was trimmed by 3 bases and V by 6 bases; bases with no gene match: 11. Here the CDR3 reads CASSSPRGPGYEQYF. CDR3 sequence (DNA): TGTGCCAGCAGCTCTCCGAGGGGGCCAGGCTACGAGCAGTACTTC. The variable domain in full, with the rest retrieved from reference TRBV28 and TRBJ2-7, is DVKVTQSSRYLVKRTGEKVFLECVQDMDHENMFWYRQDPGLGLRLIYFSYDVKMKEKGDIPEGYSVSREKKERFSLILESASTNQTSMYLCASSSPRGPGYEQYFGPGTRLTVT.

The chain combines TRBV6-1 with TRBJ1-1, with D hard to call. This CDR3 is 11 amino acids long. CDR1 MNHNS and CDR2 SASEGT come from the germline V gene. Trimming pared 6 bases from V and 12 bases from J, leaving 14 bases between. CDR3 nucleotides: TGTGCCAGCAGAAATACACTAGGAACTTTCTTT. It yields the protein CASRNTLGTFF.

This clone was picked up one time. The chain carries TRBV4-1 and TRBJ1-3; D unclear. V was clipped by 0 bases and J by 4 bases, with 13 bases between them. The CDR3 length is 16 residues. Germline V gene sequence: CDR1 MGHRA, CDR2 YSYEKL. The CDR3 loop reads CASSQEIAGSGNTIYF. Here the CDR3 DNA reads TGCGCCAGCAGCCAAGAAATAGCGGGGTCCGGAAACACCATATATTTT.

The chain employs TRBV14 and TRBJ2-3; TRBD1 might be the D (5 bases). The CDR3 is made up of 16 amino acids. Trimming took off 6 bases at V and 0 bases at J, with 16 bases between the two ends. The germline CDR1 and CDR2 sequences are SGHDN and FVKESK. The CDR3, as DNA: TGTGCCAGCAGGCAGGGTGACCTCTATAGCACAGATACGCAGTATTTT. The encoded protein is CASRQGDLYSTDTQYF.

This chain links TRBV7-2 with TRBJ1-2, with TRBD1 matching 9 bases. Germline values: CDR1 SGHTA, CDR2 FQGNSA. The V gene end was trimmed by 5 bases and the J gene end by 4 bases; junction bases not matched to a gene: 8. The CDR3 sequence is 15 residues long. CDR3 sequence reads: CASSQRTGEGYGYTF. CDR3 nucleotides: TGTGCCAGCAGCCAACGGACAGGGGAGGGCTATGGCTACACCTTC.

With regard to this clone: In the same sample, other DNA sequences code for this CDR3. As DNA, the CDR3 is TGCGCCAGCAGCTTGGTGTTGAACACTGAAGCTTTCTTT. It codes for CASSLVLNTEAFF. V is TRBV5-1 and J is TRBJ1-1; D is unresolved. CDR1 is SGHRS and CDR2 is YFSETQ in the germline V gene. The CDR3 sequence is 13 residues long. Deletions cut 0 bases from V and 0 bases from J, with 3 bases between.

V is TRBV7-9 and J is TRBJ2-7, with a weak D call TRBD1 (7 bases). With 5 bases removed from V and 3 bases from J, the gap between germline ends came to 11 bases. Germline V CDR1 and CDR2: SEHNR, FQNEAQ (reference sequence). The CDR3 loop spans 13 amino acids. The chain's CDR3 is CASSAGQFYEQYF. The CDR3 region has the DNA TGTGCCAGCAGCGCGGGACAGTTCTACGAGCAGTACTTC.

Ten or more counts support this clone. The gene calls are TRBV15 and TRBJ2-7; D perhaps matches TRBD1 (5 bases). Trimming cost V 5 bases and J 0 bases, with 11 bases left between them. Germline V lookup: CDR1 LNHNV, CDR2 YYDKDF (reference sequence). The CDR3 sequence is 14 residues long. The chain's CDR3 is CATSGAGSSYEQYF. Here the CDR3 DNA reads TGTGCCACCAGCGGGGCCGGAAGCTCCTACGAGCAGTACTTC.

The CDR3 nucleotides read TGTGCCAGCAGCTTTTCCGGGACTGGGAGCTCCTACGAGCAGTACTTC. Residues: CASSFSGTGSSYEQYF. This chain links TRBV7-2 with TRBJ2-7, with D possibly matching TRBD2 (6 bases). V was trimmed by 3 bases and J by 0 bases, leaving 15 bases between them. Germline V gene sequence: CDR1 SGHTA, CDR2 FQGNSA. The CDR3 length is 16 residues.

The chain carries TRBV19 and TRBJ1-4; tentatively, D is TRBD1 (5 bases). The germline gives CDR1 LNHDA, CDR2 SQIVND (reference sequence). CDR3 length equals 15 residues. V was trimmed by 4 bases and J by 0 bases, leaving 9 bases between them. CDR3 bases: TGTGCCAGTAGTAACAGGAGATCAACTAATGAAAAACTGTTTTTT. It translates to CASSNRRSTNEKLFF.